Shown below are 17 T cell receptor beta chains from a single sample sequenced in a study of blood T cell repertoires in COVID-19. TCRdb keeps only in-frame clones here, not all; method: immunoSEQ multiplex PCR. Of about 100,000 clones in the sample, around 87% were seen once. Sequencing was done on a sample of peripheral blood. The receptors here all came from a man between 45 and 60 years old with acute or convalescent COVID-19.

This chain uses TRBV19 with TRBJ2-1; TRBD2 matches 12 bases. The V segment lost 6 bases and the J segment 0 bases; nucleotides outside the gene matches: 3. The CDR3 totals 16 residues. Germline V lookup: CDR1 LNHDA, CDR2 SQIVND (reference sequence). CDR3 in amino acids: CASSGLAGTSYNEQFF. The DNA of the CDR3 is TGTGCCAGTAGCGGACTAGCGGGGACCTCCTACAATGAGCAGTTCTTC.

This chain links TRBV11-2 with TRBJ2-7, with a possible D match to TRBD1 (5 bases). The V end was cut by 1 base, the J end by 5 bases, with 12 bases between. The CDR3 contains 14 residues. CDR1 is SGHAT and CDR2 is FQNNGV in the germline V gene. CDR3 DNA sequence: TGTGCCAGCAGCTTAGTGGGCAGGGAAAACGAGCAGTACTTC. Protein product: CASSLVGRENEQYF.

V gene TRBV5-1 combines with J gene TRBJ2-1; D is undetermined. Germline CDR1 and CDR2: SGHRS and YFSETQ. With 4 bases removed from V and 10 bases from J, the gap between germline ends came to 9 bases. The CDR3 loop spans 11 amino acids. The CDR3 here is CASSPAQEQFF. For the CDR3, the DNA is TGCGCCAGCAGCCCGGCACAGGAGCAGTTCTTC.

This clone was detected once. V and J are TRBV2 and TRBJ1-2; the D is unclear. The V end was cut by 0 bases, the J end by 4 bases, with 15 bases between. The CDR3 is 16 residues long. Per the germline V gene, CDR1 is SNHLY and CDR2 is FYNNEI. The CDR3 DNA sequence: TGTGCCAGCAGTGAAGCGCCGTCAGAGCGGATCTATGGCTACACCTTC. Translating gives CASSEAPSERIYGYTF.

The chain has TRBV6-5 and TRBJ1-5, with 7 nucleotides matching TRBD1. Losses at the gene ends were 6 bases for V and 5 bases for J; bases not matched to a gene: 7. From germline, CDR1 is MNHEY and CDR2 SVGAGI. The CDR3 totals 14 residues. The CDR3 reads CASRPTGEHQPQHF. CDR3 sequence (DNA): TGTGCCAGCAGGCCAACAGGGGAACATCAGCCCCAGCATTTT.

The CDR3 DNA reads TGTGCCAGCAGACTGGCAGGGGCTGAAACCGGGGAGCTGTTTTTT. It specifies CASRLAGAETGELFF. The gene calls are TRBV27 and TRBJ2-2, with TRBD1 as a possible D gene (6 bases). Trimming pared 6 bases from V and 5 bases from J, leaving 16 bases between. This CDR3 has 15 amino acids. Germline CDR1 MNHEY, CDR2 SMNVEV (reference sequence).

The gene calls are TRBV4-2 and TRBJ2-3, with 9 bases lining up with TRBD2. This CDR3 has 15 residues. V shed 4 bases, J shed 6 bases, and the junction held 8 bases outside the gene matches. CDR1 is LGHNA, CDR2 YNFKEQ, per germline. The CDR3 region has the DNA TGTGCCAGCAGCCTCGGCGGGAGGGCGGTCGATACGCAGTATTTT. It encodes CASSLGGRAVDTQYF.

This CDR3 reads CASSLGGTSSYEQYF. CDR3 nucleotide sequence: TGTGCCAGCAGCTTAGGGGGGACTTCGTCCTACGAGCAGTACTTC. The V call is TRBV11-2, the J call TRBJ2-7; D might be TRBD2 (6 bases). V was trimmed by 1 base and J by 1 base, leaving 11 bases between them. CDR1 and CDR2 (germline): SGHAT, FQNNGV. The CDR3 has 15 residues.

CDR3 amino acids: CATSGVNQPQHF. Here the CDR3 DNA reads TGTGCCACCAGTGGCGTAAATCAGCCCCAGCATTTT. The rearrangement uses TRBV24-1 and TRBJ1-5; no reliable D call. The CDR3 sequence is 12 residues long. With 5 bases removed from V and 4 bases from J, the gap between germline ends came to 5 bases. CDR1 and CDR2 from the germline V gene are KGHDR and SFDVKD.

The V gene is TRBV11-3, the J gene TRBJ2-3; 8 bases map to TRBD2. Germline lookup yields CDR1 SGHNT and CDR2 YENEEA. CDR3 length equals 14 residues. The V segment lost 3 bases and the J segment 7 bases; nucleotides outside the gene matches: 6. DNA of the CDR3: TGTGCCAGCAGCTTGGGCGGGAGGTATAATACGCAGTATTTT. Protein: CASSLGGRYNTQYF.

This clone was seen only a few times. This chain uses TRBV6-6 with TRBJ2-1, with D possibly being TRBD2 (6 bases). V was trimmed by 6 bases and J by 9 bases, leaving 18 bases between them. Germline lookup yields CDR1 MNHNY and CDR2 SVGAGI (reference sequence). CDR3 length equals 14 residues. CDR3: CASSLRLGTGEQFF. The CDR3 DNA reads TGTGCCAGCAGCCTTCGACTAGGAACCGGTGAGCAGTTCTTC.

The chain is built from TRBV20-1 and TRBJ2-7; D unclear. Trimming pared 0 bases from V and 6 bases from J, leaving 6 bases between. The CDR3 length is 11 residues. Per the germline V gene, CDR1 is DFQATT and CDR2 is SNEGSKA (reference sequence). In DNA form, the CDR3 reads TGCAGTGCTAGAGAGGCGGTCGAGCAGTACTTC. This translates into CSAREAVEQYF.

V usage is TRBV5-1 and J usage is TRBJ2-1, with 13 positions matching TRBD2. The CDR3 covers 14 residues. CDR1 is SGHRS, CDR2 YFSETQ, per germline. With 3 bases clipped from V and 6 bases from J, the junction kept 0 bases outside the gene matches. CDR3 sequence: CASSWTSGSNEQFF. In DNA, the CDR3 is TGCGCCAGCAGCTGGACTAGCGGGAGCAATGAGCAGTTCTTC.

Only a few counts were recorded for this clone. The rearrangement joins TRBV28 to TRBJ2-1; TRBD1 might be the D (5 bases). CDR3 length: 14 residues. The germline CDR1 and CDR2 sequences are MDHEN and SYDVKM. The V gene lost 3 bases and the J gene lost 5 bases, with 11 bases spanning the gap. The CDR3 DNA sequence: TGTGCCAGCAGTTTTTATATAGGGGACAATGAGCAGTTCTTC. Residues: CASSFYIGDNEQFF.

V gene TRBV2 combines with J gene TRBJ2-1, with D maybe TRBD1 (5 bases). V was shortened by 2 bases and J by 6 bases, with 14 bases between the two germline ends. This CDR3 spans 15 amino acids. The germline V gene has CDR1 SNHLY and CDR2 FYNNEI. This chain's CDR3 is CASSEIGSRGNEQFF. The CDR3 region has the DNA TGTGCCAGCAGTGAAATCGGGTCTAGGGGCAATGAGCAGTTCTTC.

This clone was picked up one time. This chain links TRBV5-4 with TRBJ2-7, with D maybe TRBD1 (5 bases). The germline V and J ends were trimmed by 5 bases and 6 bases, with 21 bases remaining between them. The CDR3 extends over 15 amino acids. Germline V gene data show CDR1 as SGHNT and CDR2 as YYREEE (reference sequence). Here the CDR3 reads CASSLRDPLIGEQYF. The CDR3 coding sequence is TGTGCCAGCAGTCTCAGGGATCCTCTGATTGGCGAGCAGTACTTC.

This chain connects TRBV3-1 (or the pseudogene TRBV3-2) to TRBJ2-1; a weak D match, TRBD2 (5 bases). Per germline, CDR1 LGHDT and CDR2 YNNKEL (reference sequence). V was pared by 1 base and J by 6 bases, with 16 bases between. This CDR3 has 16 residues. In nucleotides, the CDR3 is TGTGCCAGCAGCCAAGCCGCGAGGCCTAGCTTCAATGAGCAGTTCTTC. Translating it yields CASSQAARPSFNEQFF.